This T cell receptor beta chain is drawn from a study of blood T cell repertoires in COVID-19. Germline CDR1 LNHDA, CDR2 SQIVND (reference sequence). This CDR3 is built from 14 residues. The V gene end was trimmed by 4 bases and the J gene end by 2 bases; junction bases not matched to a gene: 3. Clones were read by immunoSEQ multiplex PCR, and TCRdb kept only the in-frame ones, dropping some. The data show roughly 150,000 clones, 65% to 85% seen once. The source material was peripheral blood. The chain combines TRBV19 with TRBJ2-3, with 7 bases aligning to TRBD1. This sequence was found in a man in his sixties or seventies with active or convalescent COVID-19. CDR3 loop: CASSRGQATDTQYF. In DNA form, the CDR3 reads TGTGCCAGTAGTAGAGGACAGGCCACAGATACGCAGTATTTT.